Below are 32 T cell receptor beta chains sequenced from a single sample in a study of response to subunit inactivated influenza vaccine. TCRdb called the RT-PCR reads again in MiXCR, with one record for every CDR3 protein. The sample comprises around 530,000 distinct CDR3 sequences, 12% of which are singletons, and about 10% rests with the top ten. The starting material was PBMCs from blood, obtained on the day of vaccination. These receptors were obtained from a man aged 45-60 years who received an inactivated influenza vaccine.

The chain joins TRBV6-2 or TRBV6-3 to TRBJ2-3; possible D gene TRBD2, 6 bases. CDR3 length: 18 residues. With 0 bases removed from V and 3 bases from J, the gap between germline ends came to 19 bases. Germline V CDR1 and CDR2: MNHEY, SVGEGT. This CDR3 is CASSYSIIARGTTDTQYF. The CDR3 nucleotides are TGTGCCAGCAGTTACTCGATAATCGCTCGGGGGACGACAGATACGCAGTATTTT.

On this clonotype itself: This may stem from a read error, because a much larger clone lies one nucleotide away. The rearrangement links TRBV5-1 to TRBJ2-3, with 7 bases matching TRBD2. The germline V gene has CDR1 SGHRS and CDR2 YFSETQ. The CDR3 totals 15 residues. The CDR3, as DNA: TGCGCCAGCAGCTTCCAGACGGGAGGTACAGATACGCAGTCTTTT. Its translation is CASSFQTGGTDTQSF.

There are a few counts of this clonotype. The CDR3 reads CASILARGHITDTQYF. Written as DNA, the CDR3 is TGTGCCAGCATCCTTGCCAGGGGGCATATCACAGATACGCAGTATTTT. The V call is TRBV9, the J call TRBJ2-3; 8 nucleotides match TRBD1. The CDR3 is 16 amino acids. Trimming at V came to 6 bases and at J to 2 bases, leaving 11 bases not matched to a gene. CDR1 SGDLS and CDR2 YYNGEE come from the germline V gene.

The chain carries TRBV7-6 and TRBJ2-1; TRBD2 agrees at 13 bases. From germline, CDR1 is SGHVS and CDR2 FNYEAQ. The CDR3 length is 17 residues. The V and J ends lost 1 base and 7 bases, in that order; junction bases with no gene match: 7. The CDR3, as DNA: TGTGCCAGCAGCTTAGATTGGACTAGCGGGAGTGGAAATGAGCAGTTCTTC. This codes for CASSLDWTSGSGNEQFF.

This clonotype was found a few times. V is TRBV9 and J is TRBJ2-1; TRBD2 aligns across 12 bases. Germline-derived CDR1 and CDR2 are SGDLS and YYNGEE. This CDR3 has 16 amino acids. The V gene end was trimmed by 3 bases and the J gene end by 3 bases; junction bases not matched to a gene: 4. The CDR3 is CASSGRTSGDYNEQFF. The CDR3 region has the DNA TGTGCCAGCAGCGGGCGGACTAGCGGGGACTACAATGAGCAGTTCTTC.

V and J are TRBV20-1 and TRBJ2-1; 10 bases are shared with TRBD2. Germline values: CDR1 DFQATT, CDR2 SNEGSKA (reference sequence). CDR3 length: 15 amino acids. Trimming at V came to 2 bases and at J to 5 bases, leaving 6 bases not matched to a gene. CDR3 region: CSARKGLAGDNEQFF. The CDR3 coding sequence is TGCAGTGCTAGAAAGGGGCTAGCGGGAGACAATGAGCAGTTCTTC.

This clonotype was seen more than once but under ten times. The gene calls are TRBV4-3 and TRBJ1-2; no firm D call. Trimming removed 0 bases at V and 6 bases at J, with 14 bases between. The CDR3 has 15 amino acids. Germline V lookup: CDR1 LGHNA, CDR2 YSLEER. As DNA, the CDR3 is TGCGCCAGCAGCCAAGATCAAAGGATTTCAAATGGCTACACCTTC. It encodes CASSQDQRISNGYTF.

This clonotype was recorded at least ten times. The CDR3 loop reads CASSLGLIAKNIQYF. CDR3 bases: TGTGCCAGCAGTCTGGGCCTAATAGCCAAAAACATTCAGTACTTC. The V call is TRBV12-3 or TRBV12-4, the J call TRBJ2-4, with no clear D. There are 15 residues in the CDR3. V was cut by 5 bases and J by 0 bases, with 11 bases left in between.

This clonotype was seen a few times. The rearrangement joins TRBV4-2 to TRBJ2-1; TRBD2 matches at 13 bases. J lost 8 bases, V lost 1 base, and 5 bases had no gene match. Germline loops: CDR1 LGHNA, CDR2 YNFKEQ. This CDR3 contains 16 residues. The CDR3 nucleotides are TGTGCCAGCAGCCAAGGACTAGCGGGGGGTAGGGATGAGCAGTTCTTC. As protein: CASSQGLAGGRDEQFF.

The CDR3 here is CATSDPRTGGNEQFF. The DNA of the CDR3 is TGTGCCACCAGTGACCCGAGGACAGGGGGCAATGAGCAGTTCTTC. This chain connects TRBV24-1 to TRBJ2-1; 10 nucleotides align to TRBD1. The germline V gene has CDR1 KGHDR and CDR2 SFDVKD. This CDR3 has 15 amino acids. Trimming took 4 bases from V and 6 from J; bases not matched to a gene: 5.

CDR3 residues: CASSIQGTSTDTQYF. CDR3 DNA: TGTGCCAGCAGTATACAGGGCACCAGCACAGATACGCAGTATTTT. The chain employs TRBV12-3 or TRBV12-4 and TRBJ2-3; TRBD1 might be the D (6 bases). The V end lost 5 bases, the J end lost 0 bases, and 12 bases lay between the germline ends. The CDR3 extends over 15 amino acids.

This clonotype was observed at least ten times. J is TRBJ2-1 and V is TRBV12-3 or TRBV12-4, with no clear D. The CDR3 is 14 amino acids. Trimming took 1 base from V and 6 from J, leaving 10 bases between them. CDR3 sequence reads: CASSLVGYPNEQFF. The CDR3 bases are TGTGCCAGCAGTTTAGTAGGTTACCCCAATGAGCAGTTCTTC.

The chain couples TRBV3-1 to TRBJ1-6; maybe TRBD1 (5 bases). Trimming pared 4 bases from V and 1 base from J, leaving 17 bases between. The germline V gene has CDR1 LGHDT and CDR2 YNNKEL (reference sequence). This CDR3 comprises 18 residues. CDR3 DNA sequence: TGTGCCAGCAGCCCTCTGGCAGGGTCGGCTTCCTATAATTCACCCCTCCACTTT. Its translation: CASSPLAGSASYNSPLHF.

With regard to this clonotype: Being one base from a much bigger clone, this may be a read error. The rearrangement links TRBV5-1 to TRBJ2-1, with TRBD2 identical over 10 bases. The ends lost 1 base at V and 6 bases at J; junction bases unmatched: 7. The CDR3 totals 16 residues. Germline V lookup: CDR1 SGHRS, CDR2 YFSETQ. CDR3 sequence reads: CASSLHSGGSSNEQFF. The CDR3 coding sequence is TGCGCCAGCAGCTTGCATAGCGGGGGGTCGAGCAATGAGCAGTTCTTC.

This clonotype was picked up a small number of times. V is TRBV28 and J is TRBJ1-1, with D tentatively TRBD1 (5 bases). Per germline, CDR1 MDHEN and CDR2 SYDVKM. V was clipped by 5 bases and J by 9 bases, with 16 bases between them. The CDR3 contains 13 residues. CDR3 sequence: CASSAYPGLKAFF. As DNA, the CDR3 is TGTGCCAGCAGTGCCTATCCGGGACTGAAAGCTTTCTTT.

The sample holds a few counts of this clonotype. The chain employs TRBV9 and TRBJ1-2, with D unresolved. The germline CDR1 and CDR2 sequences are SGDLS and YYNGEE. CDR3 size: 15 residues. Trimming left V 4 bases short and J 0 bases short, with 13 bases between. CDR3 sequence: CASSPWQDANYGYTF. The CDR3 DNA follows: TGTGCCAGCAGCCCCTGGCAGGACGCTAACTATGGCTACACCTTC. The variable domain in full, with the rest retrieved from reference TRBV9 and TRBJ1-2, is DSGVTQTPKHLITATGQRVTLRCSPRSGDLSVYWYQQSLDQGLQFLIQYYNGEERAKGNILERFSAQQFPDLHSELNLSSLELGDSALYFCASSPWQDANYGYTFGSGTRLTVV.

A single count supports this clonotype. V usage is TRBV9 and J usage is TRBJ2-2; 13 nucleotides align to TRBD2. Germline CDR1 SGDLS, CDR2 YYNGEE. The junction had 7 bases not matched to a gene; V was cut back by 4 bases and J by 4 bases. The length of the CDR3 is 17 residues. The CDR3 DNA is TGTGCCAGCAGCATGACTAGCGGGGGGCCGAGCACCGGGGAGCTGTTTTTT. It yields the protein CASSMTSGGPSTGELFF. Complete variable domain (other parts from reference TRBV9 and TRBJ2-2): DSGVTQTPKHLITATGQRVTLRCSPRSGDLSVYWYQQSLDQGLQFLIQYYNGEERAKGNILERFSAQQFPDLHSELNLSSLELGDSALYFCASSMTSGGPSTGELFFGEGSRLTVL.

The chain uses TRBV5-1 and TRBJ2-6; D call uncertain. The CDR3 covers 16 residues. V was clipped by 1 base and J by 0 bases, with 8 bases between them. CDR1 and CDR2 (germline): SGHRS, YFSETQ. The CDR3 DNA reads as TGCGCCAGCAGCTTGCGCGGAGACTCTGGGGCCAACGTCCTGACTTTC. Translating gives CASSLRGDSGANVLTF.

This clonotype was counted only a few times. The chain joins TRBV20-1 to TRBJ1-5; D may be TRBD1 (6 bases). The CDR3 has 14 amino acids. V was shortened by 5 bases and J by 4 bases, with 15 bases between the two germline ends. The germline CDR1 and CDR2 sequences are DFQATT and SNEGSKA (reference sequence). CDR3 protein: CSARGGLGNQPQHF. The CDR3 bases are TGCAGTGCTCGTGGGGGCCTAGGGAATCAGCCCCAGCATTTT.

This rearrangement joins TRBV12-3 or TRBV12-4 to TRBJ2-2; D unresolved. The CDR3 consists of 13 residues. Trimming pared 5 bases from V and 4 bases from J, leaving 8 bases between. The CDR3 region is CASSRRTTGELFF. The CDR3 DNA sequence: TGTGCCAGCAGTCGTAGGACCACCGGGGAGCTGTTTTTT.

The table lists this clonotype with a few counts. The rearrangement links TRBV7-8 to TRBJ2-1; TRBD1 aligns across 10 bases. Germline values: CDR1 SGHVS, CDR2 FQNEAQ. The CDR3 runs 15 residues. The ends lost 4 bases at V and 7 bases at J; junction bases unmatched: 7. CDR3 DNA sequence: TGTGCCAGCAGCTCAAGGACAGGGGGTGAGAATGAGCAGTTCTTC. Residues: CASSSRTGGENEQFF.

This clonotype appeared many times. The chain has TRBV20-1 and TRBJ2-7; 8 positions match TRBD2. This CDR3 comprises 17 residues. V dropped 1 base and J dropped 0; count of bases not matched to a gene: 11. Germline V CDR1 and CDR2: DFQATT, SNEGSKA (reference sequence). CDR3 in DNA: TGCAGTGCTAGAGTCCTAGCGGGCCCCCTAAGCTCCTACGAGCAGTACTTC. Its translation is CSARVLAGPLSSYEQYF.

This clonotype was observed a few times. The chain uses TRBV7-6 and TRBJ2-1, with 8 bases aligning to TRBD2. J lost 9 bases, V lost 5 bases, and 9 bases had no gene match. The CDR3 spans 14 residues. Germline CDR1 and CDR2: SGHVS and FNYEAQ. The CDR3 DNA is TGTGCCAGCAGCCTCGGGGGGGGGGCTAGTGAGCAGTTCTTC. Encoded protein: CASSLGGGASEQFF.

This clonotype was recorded a few times. The rearrangement joins TRBV7-9 to TRBJ1-5; tentatively, D is TRBD1 (5 bases). This CDR3 spans 13 amino acids. Germline V CDR1 and CDR2: SEHNR, FQNEAQ (reference sequence). Between the trimmed V and J ends, which lost 1 base and 9 bases, there was a span of 10 bases. The CDR3 DNA reads as TGTGCCAGCAGCTTAGGGGGGACCCCGCCCCAGCATTTT. This codes for CASSLGGTPPQHF.

J is TRBJ2-1 and V is TRBV3-1; D might be TRBD1 or TRBD2, each matching 5 bases. The CDR3 consists of 16 residues. CDR1 LGHDT and CDR2 YNNKEL come from the germline V gene (reference sequence). V lost 4 bases and J lost 4, with 17 bases in between. CDR3 DNA sequence: TGTGCCAGCAGCCCCCGGGGCCCCGGACCTTACAATGAGCAGTTCTTC. It yields the protein CASSPRGPGPYNEQFF.

A few counts support this clonotype. The CDR3 DNA sequence: TGTGCCAGCGCTCAGAGGGAGAGGAATGAGCAGTTCTTC. Protein product: CASAQRERNEQFF. This chain links TRBV6-1 with TRBJ2-1; tentatively, D is TRBD2 (5 bases). Germline loops: CDR1 MNHNS, CDR2 SASEGT. CDR3 size: 13 residues. V was pared by 8 bases and J by 7 bases, with 15 bases between.

The V gene is TRBV11-2, the J gene TRBJ2-2; D possibly corresponds to TRBD1 (5 bases). The germline V and J ends were trimmed by 1 base and 5 bases, with 14 bases remaining between them. The CDR3 totals 16 residues. The germline V gene has CDR1 SGHAT and CDR2 FQNNGV. CDR3 DNA: TGTGCCAGCAGCTTAGGGGCAGGGATGGGGACCGGGGAGCTGTTTTTT. Translated, it gives CASSLGAGMGTGELFF.

This clonotype was counted only a few times. V usage is TRBV7-2 and J usage is TRBJ1-3; D perhaps matches TRBD1 (5 bases). The CDR3 is 14 amino acids. V lost 5 bases to trimming and J lost 9 bases, with 17 bases between them. The germline V gene has CDR1 SGHTA and CDR2 FQGNSA. CDR3 amino acids: CASSPNGGRSTIYF. The CDR3 bases are TGTGCCAGCAGCCCAAACGGGGGGAGGAGCACCATATATTTT.

This clonotype showed up just a few times. The chain combines TRBV3-1 with TRBJ2-2; D perhaps matches TRBD2 (6 bases). The CDR3 spans 15 residues. Trimming pared 4 bases from V and 4 bases from J, leaving 13 bases between. The germline gives CDR1 LGHDT, CDR2 YNNKEL (reference sequence). CDR3 protein: CASSPPGSLTGELFF. The CDR3 DNA reads TGTGCCAGCAGCCCCCCCGGGAGCCTCACCGGGGAGCTGTTTTTT.

The chain carries TRBV10-3 and TRBJ1-5, with a possible D match to TRBD1 (5 bases). The CDR3 sequence is 15 residues long. V shed 5 bases and J shed 0 bases, with 11 bases lying between them. Per germline, CDR1 ENHRY and CDR2 SYGVKD. The CDR3: CAISREQGSNQPQHF. In nucleotides, the CDR3 is TGTGCCATCAGTAGGGAGCAGGGTAGCAATCAGCCCCAGCATTTT.

This clonotype was recorded a few times. This sequence joins TRBV29-1 and TRBJ2-1; D not resolved. CDR1 SQVTM and CDR2 ANQGSEA come from the germline V gene. V lost 3 bases and J 3 bases, leaving 9 bases between the germline ends. The CDR3 is made up of 13 amino acids. The CDR3 spells CSVESRSYNEQFF. The CDR3 DNA follows: TGCAGCGTTGAGTCCAGGAGCTACAATGAGCAGTTCTTC.

In this sample, this clonotype turned up a few times. The chain combines TRBV28 with TRBJ2-7; D might be TRBD2 (6 bases). This CDR3 has 14 amino acids. With 7 bases removed from V and 2 bases from J, the gap between germline ends came to 15 bases. The germline V gene has CDR1 MDHEN and CDR2 SYDVKM. CDR3 bases: TGTGCCAGCACTATCGGGACTTTCACCTACGAGCAGTACTTC. Its protein is CASTIGTFTYEQYF.